Below are 5 T cell receptor beta chains sequenced from a single sample in a study of blood T cell repertoires in COVID-19. TCRdb's copy holds only in-frame clones and misses some; the assay was immunoSEQ multiplex PCR. The sample carries under 200,000 clones, approximately 85% recorded once. Sequenced material: peripheral blood. The receptors here all came from an elderly woman with acute or convalescent COVID-19.

The chain recombines TRBV5-4 with TRBJ2-7, with TRBD1 matching over 8 bases. V dropped 4 bases and J dropped 5; count of bases not matched to a gene: 8. Germline CDR1 reads SGHNT; CDR2 reads YYREEE (reference sequence). The CDR3 is 14 amino acids. The chain's CDR3 is CASSRNRGFDEQYF. CDR3 coding DNA: TGTGCCAGCAGCCGGAACAGGGGGTTCGACGAGCAGTACTTC.

The rearrangement joins TRBV6-1 to TRBJ1-5; TRBD1 matches at 7 bases. The CDR3 length is 17 residues. CDR1 is MNHNS and CDR2 is SASEGT in the germline V gene. Trimming removed 2 bases from V and 5 bases from J; junction bases left unmatched: 12. In DNA, the CDR3 is TGTGCCAGCAGTGAAAGAGTGGGGACAGAGAGCGATCAGCCCCAGCATTTT. It specifies CASSERVGTESDQPQHF.

V usage is TRBV7-2 and J usage is TRBJ1-2; unclear D gene. The CDR3 is made up of 15 amino acids. Trimming removed 1 base from V and 3 bases from J, with 12 bases in between. Germline values: CDR1 SGHTA, CDR2 FQGNSA. This CDR3 is CASSLVYGGHYGYTF. CDR3 in DNA: TGTGCCAGCAGCTTAGTATACGGCGGGCACTATGGCTACACCTTC.

This clone was found once. V and J are TRBV12-5 and TRBJ1-1; D call uncertain. CDR1 LGHNT and CDR2 FRNRAP come from the germline V gene. The CDR3 is made up of 16 amino acids. V was cut by 2 bases and J by 2 bases, with 15 bases left in between. The CDR3 reads CASGLPRKRVNTEAFF. DNA for the CDR3: TGTGCTAGTGGTTTGCCACGGAAGAGGGTTAACACTGAAGCTTTCTTT.

In this sample, this clone turned up once. The chain recombines TRBV5-1 with TRBJ1-6, with no clear D. Between the trimmed V and J ends, which lost 0 bases and 9 bases, there was a span of 7 bases. The CDR3 extends over 13 amino acids. Germline loops: CDR1 SGHRS, CDR2 YFSETQ. As DNA, the CDR3 is TGCGCCAGCAGCTTGGCAGGATTTTCACCCCTCCACTTT. Its translation is CASSLAGFSPLHF.